This TCR beta chain was captured by sequencing in a study of memory CD4+ T cells and cytomegalovirus serostatus. As for this clone: Its antigen remains unknown.

The sort gate was single viable CD3+CD4+CD8-CD45RO+ cells for memory CD4+ T cells. Per the germline V gene, CDR1 is MNHNY and CDR2 is SVGAGI (reference sequence). The CDR3 spans 11 residues. Trimming stripped 11 bases from V and 6 bases from J, with 11 bases between. Clones were read by immunoSEQ multiplex PCR, and TCRdb kept only the in-frame ones, dropping some. Among around 25,000 clones listed, around 76% were seen once. Regarding the study as a whole: Repertoires predicted CMV serostatus with median bootstrapped AUC of approximately 0.95. CD4+ memory repertoires contained about two fifths of the roughly 160 reported CMV TCRbeta sequences.

Sequencing was carried out using memory CD4+ T cells from blood. The receptor was derived from an adult in good health and CMV-seronegative. The chain uses TRBV6-6 and TRBJ1-5, with no clear D. CDR3 sequence (DNA): TGTGCCCATGGTACAGCTCAGCCCCAGCATTTT. Residues: CAHGTAQPQHF.